The present entry profiles one TCR beta chain with its context. Its binding antigen is unknown. Per-base qualities were not stored, and no clone one base away is much larger. The CDR3, from cysteine to phenylalanine, totals 14 residues. This entry keeps only the CDR3 DNA: 42 bases, framed from base 1. V ends up 5 bases short and J 4 bases short, with an unmatched junction base count of 7. As encoded in the germline V gene, CDR1 is MDHEN while CDR2 is SYDVKM. This sample is part of a study of shared clonotypes between healthy human individuals (TCRdb year 2020). The study in broad terms: The cohort comprised a couple of women and a few men aged 18 to 49 years. For each donor, three plates each were used for CD4 naive and CD4 memory, two plates were used for CD8 naive, and one plate was used for CD8 memory. The study deeply sequenced blood TCR repertoires of five healthy adults to estimate repertoire size and the extent of clonotype sharing between individuals. Different laboratories and diverse techniques were used to prepare libraries and sequence TCR repertoires, to increase sequencing depth and limit assay-specific biases. Per donor, leukapheresis produced somewhere between about 0.85 and 10 billion PBMCs.

Overall results and qualifications from the work: Sharing across four donors was observed for around 4.8% of naive CD4, under 4% of naive CD8, 2% to 2.5% of memory CD4, and around 0.42% of memory CD8 clonotypes. Higher generation probabilities were observed for clonotypes shared by all four sorted-subset donors than for non-shared clonotypes. Naive subsets generally had larger estimated clonotype richness than memory subsets. Because the study included only a small number of donors, the genetic and exposure-history diversity represented was limited. Sampling was limited to blood, and TCR repertoires in tissue likely differ from TCR repertoires in blood. Based on pairwise subsampling, the degree of clonotype sharing among donors was expected to be affected by sequencing depth. Rarefaction of sorted-subset datasets indicated incomplete sequencing despite the large sequencing depth.

CD8 naive samples were CD45RO-negative cells positively selected for CCR7, giving a CD45RA+CCR7+ population that excluded TemRA cells. Donors were healthy HIV-negative adults with no recently reported acute infections or vaccinations. Only Caucasian adults living in Nashville, Tennessee, USA were represented among the donors. After blood collection by leukapheresis, PBMCs were isolated using Ficoll-Histopaque density gradient centrifugation and then cryopreserved in the vapor phase of liquid nitrogen. Purity and quantity of every magnetically sorted T cell population were checked by analytical flow cytometry. From each sorted fraction, genomic DNA was isolated and quantified by UV absorbance on a Nanodrop 2000c. Using the deep immunoSEQ assay, multiplex PCR amplified TCR CDR3 regions from genomic DNA. Genomic DNA extracted from each cell subset was distributed evenly over all wells of several immunoSEQ 96-well plates, and each plate served as one replicate. Each replicate PCR for sorted subsets received approximately 200 ng genomic DNA, equal to roughly 33,000 T cell genomes. Purified libraries were measured with a Qubit 3.0 fluorometer, size-checked on a Bioanalyzer 2100, and measured again with the KAPA Library Quantification kit. A separate single-read 150-cycle Illumina NextSeq 550 flow cell was used to sequence each immunoSEQ 96-well plate. In the authors' own workflow: Because the immunoSEQ output included only junctional sequences and no quality scores, the filtering could not be the same as the filtering used for full-length reads. To assign V/J genes and CDR3, sequences were annotated using PyIR, a Python wrapper for IgBLAST v1.9, with IMGT germline references. Reads with weak V/J assignments (E-value above 1e-6), missing CDR3, stop codons, out-of-frame junctions, or ambiguous translated residues were removed. A V3J clonotype was defined by an identical inferred V gene, J gene, and CDR3 amino acid sequence. Percentage overlap between repertoires was computed as shared unique clonotypes divided by the size of the smaller repertoire. RTK rarefaction, the Chao1 estimator, and Recon v2.1 estimates of unobserved clonotypes were used to assess repertoire richness. Generation probabilities for all TCRbeta clonotypes obtained by the gDNA method from a few donors were computed using OLGA. The immuneACCESS repertoire file appears here via TCRdb, limited to in-frame rearrangements. These files lack a portion of the clones; in checked studies, under half of the deficit traces to unresolved V genes, and the cause of the others is not known. V and J calls and clone size are those listed in that table; D and trimming were worked out from the DNA. This sample lists roughly 550,000 clones; nearly 97% were detected once. 0.11% of the sample comes from the top ten.

The rearrangement combines TRBV28 with TRBJ1-2; 7 bases in between match TRBD1. Sequencing input: naive CD8+ T cells sorted from blood. What this sample's cell subset or site label stands for: CD45RA+CCR7+. This TCR was recovered from a woman in her thirties in good health. The DNA is TGTGCCAGCAGTATAACAGGGGCTCCCTATGGCTACACCTTC. Its coded protein is CASSITGAPYGYTF.